What follows describes a single TCR beta chain. There is no known antigen for this receptor. Per-nucleotide qualities are absent, and no much larger clonotype sits a single base away. From its cysteine to its phenylalanine, the CDR3 spans 13 amino acids. Just the 39-base CDR3 DNA is kept, in frame starting at base 1. V and J are truncated by 7 bases and 2 bases respectively, leaving an intervening sequence of 11 bases. Per the germline V gene, SGHNT is the CDR1 and YENEEA is the CDR2. These data originate in a study of PD-L1 blockade in urothelial cancer (dated by TCRdb to about 2017). About the investigation overall: Every patient began therapy in 2014 and was given atezolizumab 1,200 mg intravenously every 3 weeks. Blood samples gave median yields of about 150,000 T cells and around 88,000 unique TCRs, along with a median clonality of about 0.084. Roughly 10 patients achieved durable clinical benefit and approximately 20 did not. About 85% of the roughly 30 patients were males with bladder-origin urothelial cancer, and 18 of 29 reported a prior smoking history. In the same patients, whole exome sequencing and RNA sequencing of pretreatment tumors were performed in addition to TCR sequencing. Some 30 patients had pretreatment blood TCR-seq, approximately 24 had at least one posttreatment blood collection, and approximately 24 had tumor TCR-seq. Progression-free survival longer than 6 months counted as durable clinical benefit, and TCR features were additionally tested against both progression-free and overall survival. An ECOG performance status of 0 or 1 was recorded for the patients, and 0 to 3 prior chemotherapy regimens had been received by the patients. Blood samples were analyzed at 3 weeks after treatment start (second dose) and at 6 weeks after treatment start. The study was an exploratory multi-omic analysis of somatic, immune and clinical correlates of response to PD-L1 blockade with atezolizumab in urothelial cancer. Pretreatment tumor samples, along with matched peripheral blood collected serially before and after atezolizumab treatment, underwent TCR sequencing.

General conclusions and limits of the study: Among patients with durable benefit, tumor-associated TCR clones showed greater expansion in peripheral blood 3 weeks after treatment started (n ≈ 20, p = 0.022). A pretreatment peripheral blood TCR clonality below the median was linked to improved progression-free and overall survival. Because the sample size was small (n ≈ 29) and many of the analyses were exploratory, the results are meant to be hypothesis-generating.

This sample's time point label indicates: peripheral blood 6 weeks after treatment start. A cohort of 30 or so patients with locally advanced or metastatic urothelial carcinoma, treated at Memorial Sloan Kettering on a trial protocol, was included. Peripheral blood mononuclear cells were collected pretreatment and during treatment, at between 1 and 8 total time points per patient. The Qiagen DNeasy Blood extraction kit was used to purify genomic DNA from total PBMCs and tumor samples. PBMCs were collected pretreatment and during treatment and were isolated and stored as previously described. Each PCR received spiked-in synthetic TCR analog templates so that absolute template abundance could be estimated from read counts. The immunoSEQ assay used bias-controlled V and J gene primers to amplify TCRbeta CDR3 regions from genomic DNA. Sequencing of rearranged TCRbeta segments was performed at approximately 20X coverage. The authors' analysis ran thus. Sequencing errors were corrected by clustering and CDR3s were annotated against IMGT to assign V, D and J genes. Only productive TCRbeta rearrangements were used in downstream analyses, excluding out-of-frame or stop-codon sequences. Clonality was calculated as one minus the Shannon entropy normalized by the log of the number of unique productive sequences. Clones differing between time points or between blood and tumor were identified by Fisher's exact test with Benjamini-Hochberg correction at adjusted p below 0.01. TCRdb took over this immuneACCESS table, retaining in-frame rearrangements with V and J assigned. Such tables are incomplete; in checked studies, under half of the missing clones stem from an unresolved V gene, and the remainder is unexplained. The V and J calls and clone size are taken from that table; D and trimming were inferred from the DNA. For this sample there are 45,000 to 60,000 clones; 85% to 90% appear just once. The biggest ten clones account for less than 2.5% of the sample.

The V and J segments used are TRBV11-3 and TRBJ1-1; TRBD1 might be the D gene, on 6 matching bases. This receptor was taken from a man in his sixties with urothelial cancer. The sequencing used PBMCs, collected around atezolizumab (anti-PD-L1) treatment. The encoded CDR3 is CASTYRANTEAFF. The sequenced DNA: TGTGCCAGCACTTACAGGGCTAACACTGAAGCTTTCTTT.